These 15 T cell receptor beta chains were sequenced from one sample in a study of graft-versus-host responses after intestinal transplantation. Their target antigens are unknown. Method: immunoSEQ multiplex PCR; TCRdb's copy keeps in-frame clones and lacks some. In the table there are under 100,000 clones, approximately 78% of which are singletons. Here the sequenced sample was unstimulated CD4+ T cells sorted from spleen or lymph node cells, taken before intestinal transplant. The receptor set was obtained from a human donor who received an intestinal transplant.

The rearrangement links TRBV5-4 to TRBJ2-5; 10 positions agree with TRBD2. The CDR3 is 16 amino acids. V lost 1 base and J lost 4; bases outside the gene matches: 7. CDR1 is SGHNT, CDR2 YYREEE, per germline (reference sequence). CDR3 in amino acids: CASSLSHGTSAETQYF. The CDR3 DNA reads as TGTGCCAGCAGCTTGTCCCACGGGACTAGCGCAGAGACCCAGTACTTC. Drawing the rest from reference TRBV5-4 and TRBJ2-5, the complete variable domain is ETGVTQSPTHLIKTRGQQVTLRCSSQSGHNTVSWYQQALGQGPQFIFQYYREEENGRGNFPPRFSGLQFPNYSSELNVNALELDDSALYLCASSLSHGTSAETQYFGPGTRLLVL.

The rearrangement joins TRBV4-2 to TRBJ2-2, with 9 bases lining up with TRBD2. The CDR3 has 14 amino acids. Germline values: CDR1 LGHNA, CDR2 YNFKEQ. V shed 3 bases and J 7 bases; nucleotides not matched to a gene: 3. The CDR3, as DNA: TGTGCCAGCAGCCAGGGCGGGAGGGGCGGGGAGCTGTTTTTT. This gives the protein CASSQGGRGGELFF.

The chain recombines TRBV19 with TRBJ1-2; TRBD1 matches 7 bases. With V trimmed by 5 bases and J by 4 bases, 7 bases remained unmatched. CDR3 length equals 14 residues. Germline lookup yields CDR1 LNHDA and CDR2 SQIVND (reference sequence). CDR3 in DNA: TGTGCCAGTAGTCTCCGACAGGGTATCTATGGCTACACCTTC. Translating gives CASSLRQGIYGYTF.

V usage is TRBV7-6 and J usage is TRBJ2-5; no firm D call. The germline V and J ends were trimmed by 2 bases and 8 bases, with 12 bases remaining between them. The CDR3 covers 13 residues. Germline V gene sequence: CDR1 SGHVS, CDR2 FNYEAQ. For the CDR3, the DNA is TGTGCCAGCAGCTTAAATACCAGGTTCACCCAGTACTTC. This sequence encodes CASSLNTRFTQYF.

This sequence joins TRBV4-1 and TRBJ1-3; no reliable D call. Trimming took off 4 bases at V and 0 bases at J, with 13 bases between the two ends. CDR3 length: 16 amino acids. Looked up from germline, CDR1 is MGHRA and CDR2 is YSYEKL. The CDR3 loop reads CASSRSYGNSGNTIYF. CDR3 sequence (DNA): TGCGCCAGCAGCCGAAGTTACGGTAACTCTGGAAACACCATATATTTT.

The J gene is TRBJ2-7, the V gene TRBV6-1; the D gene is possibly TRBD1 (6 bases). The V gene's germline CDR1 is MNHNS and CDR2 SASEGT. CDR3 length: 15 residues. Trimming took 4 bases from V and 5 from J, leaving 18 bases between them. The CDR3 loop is CASSAERGFSDEQYF. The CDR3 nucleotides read TGTGCCAGCAGTGCGGAGAGGGGGTTTAGCGACGAGCAGTACTTC.

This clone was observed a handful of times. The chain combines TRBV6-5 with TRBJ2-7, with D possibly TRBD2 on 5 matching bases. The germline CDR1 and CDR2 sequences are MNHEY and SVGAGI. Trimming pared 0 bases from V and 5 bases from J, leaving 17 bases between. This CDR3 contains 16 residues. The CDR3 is CASSYSPGVGINEQYF. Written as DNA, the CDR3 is TGTGCCAGCAGTTACTCCCCCGGGGTGGGGATCAACGAGCAGTACTTC.

The CDR3 sequence: CSVGGNRDYGYTF. Written as DNA, the CDR3 is TGCAGCGTGGGGGGTAATCGGGACTATGGCTACACCTTC. The V and J genes are TRBV29-1 and TRBJ1-2, with TRBD1 as a possible D gene (5 bases). V was cut by 6 bases and J by 3 bases, with 14 bases left in between. CDR1 is SQVTM and CDR2 is ANQGSEA in the germline V gene. The CDR3 extends over 13 amino acids.

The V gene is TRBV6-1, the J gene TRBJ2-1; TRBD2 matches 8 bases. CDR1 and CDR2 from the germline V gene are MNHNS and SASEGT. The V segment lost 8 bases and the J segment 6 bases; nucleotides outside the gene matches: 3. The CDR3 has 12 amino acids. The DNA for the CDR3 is TGTGCCAGCGGGCTAGCGGGCAATGAGCAGTTCTTC. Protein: CASGLAGNEQFF.

The CDR3 region is CASSHTSGETYEQYF. The CDR3, as DNA: TGTGCCAGCAGCCACACTAGCGGCGAAACCTACGAGCAGTACTTC. The chain employs TRBV6-1 and TRBJ2-7; TRBD2 matches at 8 bases. Germline CDR1 is MNHNS and CDR2 is SASEGT. The CDR3 consists of 15 residues. Unmatched junction bases numbered 9, after V lost 6 bases and J lost 2 bases.

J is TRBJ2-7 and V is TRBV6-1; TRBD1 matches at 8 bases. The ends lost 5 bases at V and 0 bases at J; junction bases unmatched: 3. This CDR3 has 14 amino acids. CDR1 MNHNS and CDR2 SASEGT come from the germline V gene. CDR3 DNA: TGTGCCAGCAGTAAGGGACAGGTCTCCTACGAGCAGTACTTC. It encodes CASSKGQVSYEQYF.

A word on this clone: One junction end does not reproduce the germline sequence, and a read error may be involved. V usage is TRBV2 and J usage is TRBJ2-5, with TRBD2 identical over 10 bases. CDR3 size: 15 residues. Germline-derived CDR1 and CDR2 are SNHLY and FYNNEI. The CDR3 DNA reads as TGTGCCAGCAGGGAAGCGGGGGGGCCACAAGAGACCCAGTACTTC. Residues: CASREAGGPQETQYF. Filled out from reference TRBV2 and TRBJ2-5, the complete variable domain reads EPEVTQTPSHQVTQMGQEVILRCVPISNHLYFYWYRQILGQKVEFLVSFYNNEISEKSEIFDDQFSVERPDGSNFTLKIRSTKLEDSAMYFCASREAGGPQETQYFGPGTRLLVL.

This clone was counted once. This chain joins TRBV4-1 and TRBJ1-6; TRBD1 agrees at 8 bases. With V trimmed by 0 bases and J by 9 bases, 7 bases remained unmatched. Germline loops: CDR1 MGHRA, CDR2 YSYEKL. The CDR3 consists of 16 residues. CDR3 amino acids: CASSQDPGQGISPLHF. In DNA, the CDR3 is TGCGCCAGCAGCCAAGATCCTGGACAGGGAATTTCACCCCTCCACTTT.

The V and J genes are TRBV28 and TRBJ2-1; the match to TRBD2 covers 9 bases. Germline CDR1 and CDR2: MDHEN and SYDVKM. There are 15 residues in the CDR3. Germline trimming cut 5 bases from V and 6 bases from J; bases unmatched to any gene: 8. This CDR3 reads CASSPQGGRANEQFF. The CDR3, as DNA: TGTGCCAGCAGTCCGCAGGGCGGGAGGGCCAATGAGCAGTTCTTC.

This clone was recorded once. The CDR3 nucleotides read TGTGCCAGCAGCCAGAGGGCTAGCGGGAGGAGTTCGCACGGGCAGTACTTC. It encodes CASSQRASGRSSHGQYF. The rearrangement uses TRBV7-6 and TRBJ2-7; the match to TRBD2 covers 11 bases. Germline-derived CDR1 and CDR2 are SGHVS and FNYEAQ. The trim removed 5 bases at V and 9 bases at J, leaving 18 bases unmatched. This CDR3 spans 17 amino acids. The entire variable domain, with the rest obtained from reference TRBV7-6 and TRBJ2-7, is as follows: GAGVSQSPRYKVTKRGQDVALRCDPISGHVSLYWYRQALGQGPEFLTYFNYEAQQDKSGLPNDRFSAERPEGSISTLTIQRTEQRDSAMYRCASSQRASGRSSHGQYFGPGTRLTVT.